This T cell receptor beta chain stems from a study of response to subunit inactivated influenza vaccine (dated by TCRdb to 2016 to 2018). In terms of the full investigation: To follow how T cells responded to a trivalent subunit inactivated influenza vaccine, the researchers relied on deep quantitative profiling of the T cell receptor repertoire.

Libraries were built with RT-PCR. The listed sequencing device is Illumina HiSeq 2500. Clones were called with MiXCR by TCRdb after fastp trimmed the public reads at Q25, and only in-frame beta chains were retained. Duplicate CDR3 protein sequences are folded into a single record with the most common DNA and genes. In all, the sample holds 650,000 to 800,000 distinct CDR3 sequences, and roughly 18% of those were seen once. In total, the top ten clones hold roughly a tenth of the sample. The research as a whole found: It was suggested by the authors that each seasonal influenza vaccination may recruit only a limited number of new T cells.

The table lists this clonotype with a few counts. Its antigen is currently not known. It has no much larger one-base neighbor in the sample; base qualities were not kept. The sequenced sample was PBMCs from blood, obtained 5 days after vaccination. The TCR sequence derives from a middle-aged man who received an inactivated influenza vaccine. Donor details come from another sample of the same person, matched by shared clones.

The CDR3 corresponds to CASSSRTGRGTGELFF. The DNA sequence is as follows: TGTGCCAGCAGTTCCCGGACAGGGAGGGGAACCGGGGAGCTGTTTTTT. Here the chain combines TRBV12-3 or TRBV12-4 and TRBJ2-2, with TRBD1 as a weak D call on 8 bases. Deletion took 4 bases off V and 5 bases off J, with a span of 17 bases between the germline ends. Counted from cysteine to phenylalanine, this CDR3 has 16 amino acids. Only the CDR3 part of the read is kept: 48 bases, read in frame from the first base.